The 29 T cell receptor beta chains below were found in one sample sequenced in a study of CXCR3-negative and CXCR3-positive naive CD8 T cells. Study-level results: Naive cells that were CXCR3-positive had more hydrophobic TRB CDR3s (compared with CXCR3-negative naive cells).

5' RACE with UMI labels generated the TRB cDNA libraries. Using the 5' RACE reads, TCRdb records one entry per CDR3 protein without DNA. The table gives approximately 90,000 distinct CDR3 sequences; the top ten clones make up around 0.58% of it. Antigens for these TCRs are unknown. Source material: naive CXCR3+ CD8+ T cells from blood. Subset meaning: CD45RO-CCR7+CD27+CD95- naive CD8+ T cells expressing CXCR3 (TNR3+). The origin of the receptors is a human donor in good health. Some clones in this sample may be carry-over from other donors' samples.

V is TRBV6-5 and J is TRBJ2-1; TCRdb's D call of TRBD2 is untestable without DNA. The CDR3 consists of 14 residues. CDR1 is MNHEY, CDR2 SVGAGI, per germline. CDR3 sequence reads: CASSFSGIENEQFF.

This chain links TRBV6-5 with TRBJ2-3; with no DNA, the TCRdb D assignment of TRBD2 cannot be verified. Per germline, CDR1 MNHEY and CDR2 SVGAGI. The CDR3 consists of 16 residues. The CDR3 sequence: CASSYDSGRPTDTQYF.

The chain uses TRBV28 and TRBJ2-3; TCRdb calls TRBD2, which cannot be checked without DNA. The CDR3 has 15 residues. In germline, CDR1 is MDHEN, CDR2 SYDVKM. CDR3 region: CASSRSGSYADTQYF.

This chain joins TRBV20-1 and TRBJ2-5; the D call of TRBD1 rests on TCRdb alone, since no DNA is present to check it. The CDR3 covers 13 residues. Germline CDR1 is DFQATT and CDR2 is SNEGSKA (reference sequence). The CDR3 region is CSVSRTGEETQYF.

This sequence joins TRBV2 and TRBJ2-1; TCRdb's D gene call, TRBD2, goes unchecked for lack of DNA. The CDR3 has 19 residues. Germline V gene sequence: CDR1 SNHLY, CDR2 FYNNEI. CDR3 in amino acids: CASSAQGPSGSFSYNEQFF.

The chain combines TRBV14 with TRBJ1-4; TCRdb's D gene call, TRBD1, goes unchecked for lack of DNA. The CDR3 consists of 17 residues. Germline V gene lookup returns CDR1 SGHDN and CDR2 FVKESK. CDR3 loop: CASSQDDQGTSNEKLFF.

V is TRBV7-9 and J is TRBJ1-4; TCRdb outputs TRBD1, but without DNA this stays unchecked. CDR3 size: 15 residues. Germline CDR1 SEHNR, CDR2 FQNEAQ (reference sequence). CDR3: CASSFRDGNNEKLFF. Variable domain in full (rest from reference TRBV7-9 and TRBJ1-4): DTGVSQNPRHKITKRGQNVTFRCDPISEHNRLYWYRQTLGQGPEFLTYFQNEAQLEKSRLLSDRFSAERPKGSFSTLEIQRTEQGDSAMYLCASSFRDGNNEKLFFGSGTQLSVL.

This sequence joins TRBV9 and TRBJ2-1. CDR1 is SGDLS, CDR2 YYNGEE, per germline. The CDR3 spans 14 residues. The CDR3 loop is CASSVQATTDEQFF.

V gene TRBV12-3 or TRBV12-4 combines with J gene TRBJ2-1; TCRdb returns TRBD1, unconfirmable since there is no DNA. The CDR3 loop spans 14 amino acids. The CDR3 sequence is CASSTTGGSNEQFF.

The chain uses TRBV10-3 and TRBJ1-1. CDR3 length equals 14 residues. The germline V gene has CDR1 ENHRY and CDR2 SYGVKD. CDR3 protein: CAISELFGRTEAFF.

The rearrangement links TRBV6-2 or TRBV6-3 to TRBJ1-1; TCRdb's assignment of TRBD1 cannot be checked, as there is no DNA. CDR3 length: 17 amino acids. CDR1 is MNHEY and CDR2 is SVGEGT in the germline V gene. CDR3 in amino acids: CASRETVGGVLYTEAFF.

This chain uses TRBV19 with TRBJ2-1. The length of the CDR3 is 14 residues. Germline CDR1 is LNHDA and CDR2 is SQIVND (reference sequence). The CDR3: CASSVTSSYNEQFF.

The chain employs TRBV12-3 or TRBV12-4 and TRBJ2-2; TCRdb's assignment of TRBD1 cannot be checked, as there is no DNA. The CDR3 extends over 17 amino acids. The CDR3 protein is CASSPTPGTNNTGELFF.

The genes are TRBV29-1 and TRBJ2-7; TCRdb designates TRBD1, a call that cannot be tested without DNA. The germline gives CDR1 SQVTM, CDR2 ANQGSEA. CDR3 length: 14 residues. The CDR3 is CSVLGAGGGGEQYF.

The rearrangement uses TRBV28 and TRBJ2-7; TCRdb calls TRBD2, which cannot be checked without DNA. Germline loops: CDR1 MDHEN, CDR2 SYDVKM. CDR3 length: 14 amino acids. CDR3 residues: CASPRRTSCDEQYF.

The chain combines TRBV20-1 with TRBJ2-7; TCRdb reports TRBD2, a call that lacks DNA to check it against. The germline V gene encodes CDR1 DFQATT and CDR2 SNEGSKA (reference sequence). The CDR3 contains 13 residues. The CDR3: CSATPDSIYEQYF.

The J gene is TRBJ2-3, the V gene TRBV7-9. Looked up from germline, CDR1 is SEHNR and CDR2 is FQNEAQ (reference sequence). The CDR3 consists of 12 residues. CDR3: CASSFLGDTQYF.

The genes are TRBV12-3 or TRBV12-4 and TRBJ2-2; without DNA, the TCRdb call of TRBD2 cannot be checked. This CDR3 has 16 residues. Here the CDR3 reads CASILDSGGGTGELFF.

This rearrangement joins TRBV6-2 or TRBV6-3 to TRBJ2-1; without DNA, the TCRdb call of TRBD2 cannot be checked. Germline CDR1 and CDR2: MNHEY and SVGEGT. The CDR3 is 16 residues long. CDR3 loop: CASSYATSGLYNEQLF.

Here the CDR3 reads CASSPQVLTQYF. This chain uses TRBV2 with TRBJ2-3. CDR3 size: 12 residues. Germline CDR1 and CDR2: SNHLY and FYNNEI.

V usage is TRBV7-6 and J usage is TRBJ2-7. The CDR3 spans 15 residues. Germline V gives CDR1 SGHVS, CDR2 FNYEAQ. CDR3 loop: CASSLESSVSYEQYF.

The chain uses TRBV12-5 and TRBJ2-1. The CDR3 has 13 amino acids. CDR1 and CDR2 (germline): LGHNT, FRNRAP. CDR3 sequence: CASGLVEPAEQFF. Using reference TRBV12-5 and TRBJ2-1 for the parts outside the CDR3, the full variable domain is DARVTQTPRHKVTEMGQEVTMRCQPILGHNTVFWYRQTMMQGLELLAYFRNRAPLDDSGMPKDRFSAEMPDATLATLKIQPSEPRDSAVYFCASGLVEPAEQFFGPGTRLTVL.

The chain couples TRBV5-6 to TRBJ2-7. Per the germline V gene, CDR1 is SGHDT and CDR2 is YYEEEE. The CDR3 covers 15 residues. This chain's CDR3 is CASSFIGLSSYEQYF.

The genes are TRBV13 and TRBJ1-4; TCRdb selects TRBD1, and the lack of DNA leaves this call unchecked. The germline V gene has CDR1 PRHDT and CDR2 FYEKMQ (reference sequence). The CDR3 has 15 amino acids. This CDR3 reads CASSPYGGANEKLFF.

J is TRBJ1-2 and V is TRBV15; TCRdb reports TRBD1, a call that lacks DNA to check it against. There are 14 residues in the CDR3. Looked up from germline, CDR1 is LNHNV and CDR2 is YYDKDF (reference sequence). This chain's CDR3 is CATRTGAPNYGYTF.

This chain connects TRBV6-5 to TRBJ2-2. This CDR3 is 14 amino acids long. The germline V gene encodes CDR1 MNHEY and CDR2 SVGAGI. The CDR3 sequence: CASSYDENTGELFF.

V and J are TRBV7-9 and TRBJ2-5; with no DNA, the TCRdb D assignment of TRBD2 cannot be verified. This CDR3 is built from 15 residues. Germline V gene sequence: CDR1 SEHNR, CDR2 FQNEAQ (reference sequence). This CDR3 reads CASSFWEGREETQYF.

This chain uses TRBV28 with TRBJ1-3; TCRdb's D gene call, TRBD1, goes unchecked for lack of DNA. The CDR3 has 16 amino acids. Germline values: CDR1 MDHEN, CDR2 SYDVKM. The CDR3 loop reads CASSPLGRSSGNTIYF.

The chain is built from TRBV14 and TRBJ2-6; TCRdb picks TRBD1, but there is no DNA to check that call. CDR3 size: 19 residues. Germline-derived CDR1 and CDR2 are SGHDN and FVKESK. This CDR3 reads CASSQDRKGGISGANVLTF. Full variable domain (missing parts from reference TRBV14 and TRBJ2-6): EAGVTQFPSHSVIEKGQTVTLRCDPISGHDNLYWYRRVMGKEIKFLLHFVKESKQDESGMPNNRFLAERTGGTYSTLKVQPAELEDSGVYFCASSQDRKGGISGANVLTFGAGSRLTVL.